The TCR beta chain described here comes from a study of blood T cells in healthy people across ages. With regard to this clonotype: Its matching antigen is unknown.

For the second PCR, which ran for roughly 7 to 11 cycles, a sample-barcoded 5' primer and a J-beta primer mix were used. TCRdb passed the 5' RACE reads through MiXCR, listing each CDR3 protein once. Of some 1.5 million distinct CDR3 sequences in the sample, roughly 27% were seen once. Each sample yielded at least 6 million isolated PBMCs. This CDR3 contains 16 residues. Deletions cut 2 bases from V and 2 bases from J, with 13 bases between. The germline V gene has CDR1 SNHLY and CDR2 FYNNEI. Study conclusions and caveats: Older age coincided with a roughly linear decline in TCR beta diversity per million T cells.

This TCR was sampled from a woman aged 25 to 45 in good health. The rearrangement links TRBV2 to TRBJ2-1; tentative D call: TRBD2 (7 bases). The source material was blood. CDR3 region: CASSEYREGAYNEQFF. The DNA of the CDR3 is TGTGCCAGCAGTGAATACAGGGAGGGGGCCTACAATGAGCAGTTCTTC.